Listed below are T cell receptor beta chains from one sample, sequenced in a study of blood T cells in healthy people across ages. TCRdb called the 5' RACE reads again in MiXCR, with one record for every CDR3 protein. This sample has around 1,000,000 distinct CDR3 sequences, with approximately 26% found just once. This same sample was also part of a study on T cells of mothers and their children.

What was sequenced was blood. The receptor source for this set is a girl aged 2-10 years in good health. Both conserved end residues are part of each CDR3. The order of the fields is D gene, J gene, clone size, V gene, CDR3 protein, CDR3 DNA. The D gene is left open where the match is weak. Clone size, where shown, is once, few, many, or a class for clones that have expanded.

D gene: TRBD2
J gene: TRBJ2-5
clone size: .
V gene: TRBV29-1
CDR3 protein: CSWGGSGETQYF
CDR3 DNA: TGCAGCTGGGGAGGGTCTGGTGAGACCCAGTACTTC

D gene: .
J gene: TRBJ1-3
clone size: .
V gene: TRBV12-3/TRBV12-4
CDR3 protein: CASYIWKGRSGNTIYF
CDR3 DNA: TGTGCCAGCTACATTTGGAAGGGCCGCTCTGGAAACACCATATATTTT

D gene: .
J gene: TRBJ1-1
clone size: .
V gene: TRBV20-1
CDR3 protein: CSATTSGTEAFF
CDR3 DNA: TGCAGTGCTACCACCTCCGGGACGGAAGCTTTCTTT

D gene: .
J gene: TRBJ1-2
clone size: .
V gene: TRBV5-1
CDR3 protein: CASSFLGQTNYGYTF
CDR3 DNA: TGCGCCAGCAGCTTCTTAGGACAGACTAACTATGGCTACACCTTC

D gene: TRBD1
J gene: TRBJ2-5
clone size: .
V gene: TRBV7-3
CDR3 protein: CASSPGQGEPQTQYF
CDR3 DNA: TGTGCCAGCAGCCCGGGACAGGGGGAGCCGCAGACCCAGTACTTC

D gene: .
J gene: TRBJ2-7
clone size: .
V gene: TRBV29-1
CDR3 protein: CSATGYSTYEQYF
CDR3 DNA: TGCAGCGCCACGGGTTACAGTACCTACGAGCAGTACTTC

D gene: .
J gene: TRBJ1-4
clone size: .
V gene: TRBV5-6
CDR3 protein: CASSLPKHREKLFF
CDR3 DNA: TGTGCCAGCAGCTTGCCGAAACATAGAGAAAAACTGTTTTTT

D gene: .
J gene: TRBJ2-7
clone size: .
V gene: TRBV24-1
CDR3 protein: CATSDGTYEQYF
CDR3 DNA: TGTGCCACCAGTGATGGTACGTACGAGCAGTACTTC

D gene: TRBD1
J gene: TRBJ1-2
clone size: .
V gene: TRBV6-6
CDR3 protein: CASRRGQLYGYTF
CDR3 DNA: TGTGCCAGCAGGCGGGGACAGCTCTATGGCTACACCTTC

D gene: TRBD1
J gene: TRBJ2-1
clone size: .
V gene: TRBV10-3
CDR3 protein: CAISEGRDRVSNEQFF
CDR3 DNA: TGTGCCATCAGTGAGGGGCGGGACAGGGTAAGCAATGAGCAGTTCTTC

D gene: TRBD1
J gene: TRBJ1-2
clone size: few
V gene: TRBV4-1
CDR3 protein: CASSGDRALYGYTF
CDR3 DNA: TGCGCCAGCAGCGGGGACAGGGCCCTCTATGGCTACACCTTC

D gene: .
J gene: TRBJ2-7
clone size: few
V gene: TRBV7-9
CDR3 protein: CATTLAYEQYF
CDR3 DNA: TGTGCCACCACCCTCGCTTACGAGCAGTACTTC

D gene: TRBD1
J gene: TRBJ2-2
clone size: few
V gene: TRBV7-8
CDR3 protein: CASSARTGSTGELFF
CDR3 DNA: TGTGCCAGCAGCGCCCGGACAGGGTCCACCGGGGAGCTGTTTTTT

D gene: TRBD1
J gene: TRBJ2-1
clone size: many
V gene: TRBV6-1
CDR3 protein: CASRTQGARLGSYNEQFF
CDR3 DNA: TGTGCCAGCAGGACACAGGGGGCGCGATTGGGATCCTACAATGAGCAGTTCTTC

D gene: TRBD1
J gene: TRBJ2-1
clone size: .
V gene: TRBV6-1
CDR3 protein: CASRRETGGFNEQFF
CDR3 DNA: TGTGCCAGCAGGAGAGAGACAGGGGGGTTTAATGAGCAGTTCTTC

D gene: .
J gene: TRBJ2-1
clone size: .
V gene: TRBV27
CDR3 protein: CASSFFRAATSFGQFF
CDR3 DNA: TGTGCCAGCAGTTTTTTTCGGGCGGCTACTAGTTTCGGGCAGTTCTTC

D gene: TRBD2
J gene: TRBJ2-1
clone size: few
V gene: TRBV4-3
CDR3 protein: CASSQESGGANEQFF
CDR3 DNA: TGCGCCAGCAGCCAAGAGAGCGGGGGGGCGAACGAGCAGTTCTTC

D gene: .
J gene: TRBJ2-3
clone size: .
V gene: TRBV29-1
CDR3 protein: CSAFGWSTDTQYF
CDR3 DNA: TGCAGCGCCTTCGGGTGGAGCACAGATACGCAGTATTTT

D gene: TRBD2
J gene: TRBJ2-1
clone size: .
V gene: TRBV24-1
CDR3 protein: CATSGPLAGGRVEQFF
CDR3 DNA: TGTGCCACCAGTGGGCCACTAGCGGGAGGAAGGGTTGAGCAGTTCTTC

D gene: .
J gene: TRBJ2-3
clone size: .
V gene: TRBV3-1
CDR3 protein: CASSSRGGPTDTQYF
CDR3 DNA: TGTGCCAGCAGCTCCAGGGGAGGGCCCACAGATACGCAGTATTTT

D gene: .
J gene: TRBJ2-1
clone size: .
V gene: TRBV20-1
CDR3 protein: CSALADSSYNEQFF
CDR3 DNA: TGCAGTGCTTTAGCGGATAGCTCCTACAATGAGCAGTTCTTC

D gene: TRBD1
J gene: TRBJ2-1
clone size: .
V gene: TRBV3-1
CDR3 protein: CASSTRGRIYNEQFF
CDR3 DNA: TGTGCCAGCAGCACCAGGGGGCGGATTTACAACGAGCAGTTCTTC

D gene: .
J gene: TRBJ1-4
clone size: few
V gene: TRBV19
CDR3 protein: CASSIDGINEKLFF
CDR3 DNA: TGTGCCAGTAGTATAGATGGAATTAATGAAAAACTGTTTTTT

D gene: .
J gene: TRBJ1-1
clone size: few
V gene: TRBV29-1
CDR3 protein: CSAPVPPSTEAFF
CDR3 DNA: TGCAGCGCTCCAGTGCCCCCCTCCACTGAAGCTTTCTTT

D gene: .
J gene: TRBJ1-2
clone size: few
V gene: TRBV29-1
CDR3 protein: CSVVVTAEHYGYTF
CDR3 DNA: TGCAGCGTTGTGGTGACAGCCGAACACTATGGCTACACCTTC

D gene: .
J gene: TRBJ1-1
clone size: .
V gene: TRBV7-2
CDR3 protein: CASSLVAWMDTEAFF
CDR3 DNA: TGTGCCAGCAGCTTAGTAGCCTGGATGGACACTGAAGCTTTCTTT

D gene: .
J gene: TRBJ2-1
clone size: .
V gene: TRBV5-1
CDR3 protein: CASSPWSQVDEQFF
CDR3 DNA: TGCGCCAGCAGCCCATGGAGTCAAGTTGATGAGCAGTTCTTC

D gene: TRBD1
J gene: TRBJ2-1
clone size: .
V gene: TRBV5-4
CDR3 protein: CASMGTGGYNEQFF
CDR3 DNA: TGTGCCAGCATGGGGACAGGGGGTTACAATGAGCAGTTCTTC

D gene: .
J gene: TRBJ2-1
clone size: few
V gene: TRBV27
CDR3 protein: CASIYGNEQFF
CDR3 DNA: TGTGCCAGCATATACGGCAATGAGCAGTTCTTC

D gene: .
J gene: TRBJ2-1
clone size: .
V gene: TRBV10-2
CDR3 protein: CTSRAGWEQFF
CDR3 DNA: TGCACCAGCAGAGCTGGGTGGGAGCAGTTCTTC

D gene: TRBD2
J gene: TRBJ2-2
clone size: few
V gene: TRBV7-3
CDR3 protein: CASSLGLVLRELFF
CDR3 DNA: TGTGCCAGCAGCCTGGGACTAGTGTTAAGGGAGCTGTTTTTT

D gene: .
J gene: TRBJ2-3
clone size: .
V gene: TRBV7-3
CDR3 protein: CASSMTGRDTQYF
CDR3 DNA: TGTGCCAGCAGCATGACAGGGAGGGATACGCAGTATTTT

D gene: .
J gene: TRBJ2-5
clone size: once
V gene: TRBV7-2
CDR3 protein: CASSQVWRGDNQETQYF
CDR3 DNA: TGTGCCAGCAGCCAGGTCTGGCGGGGAGACAACCAAGAGACCCAGTACTTC

D gene: TRBD2
J gene: TRBJ2-3
clone size: .
V gene: TRBV7-8
CDR3 protein: CASSRGAGGPDTQYF
CDR3 DNA: TGTGCCAGCAGCCGGGGGGCGGGAGGTCCAGATACGCAGTATTTT

D gene: TRBD2
J gene: TRBJ2-1
clone size: .
V gene: TRBV5-1
CDR3 protein: CASGSGRQNEQFF
CDR3 DNA: TGCGCCAGCGGTAGCGGGAGACAAAATGAGCAGTTCTTC

D gene: .
J gene: TRBJ2-5
clone size: .
V gene: TRBV5-5
CDR3 protein: CASSLEGEPRF
CDR3 DNA: TGTGCCAGCAGTCTGGAGGGTGAGCCCCGCTTC

D gene: .
J gene: TRBJ2-5
clone size: .
V gene: TRBV7-2
CDR3 protein: CASSPVLRAGGETQYF
CDR3 DNA: TGTGCCAGCAGCCCAGTCCTCCGGGCTGGAGGGGAGACCCAGTACTTC

D gene: .
J gene: TRBJ1-1
clone size: .
V gene: TRBV20-1
CDR3 protein: CSARDFDSWGDTEAFF
CDR3 DNA: TGCAGTGCTAGAGATTTCGACTCCTGGGGGGACACTGAAGCTTTCTTT

D gene: .
J gene: TRBJ2-7
clone size: few
V gene: TRBV12-5
CDR3 protein: CASGFGKPEGSYEQYF
CDR3 DNA: TGTGCTAGTGGTTTCGGGAAACCTGAGGGTAGCTACGAGCAGTACTTC

D gene: .
J gene: TRBJ2-7
clone size: few
V gene: TRBV5-1
CDR3 protein: CASSLDTGVAYEQYF
CDR3 DNA: TGCGCCAGCAGCTTGGACACGGGAGTAGCCTACGAGCAGTACTTC

D gene: TRBD1
J gene: TRBJ1-6
clone size: .
V gene: TRBV7-2
CDR3 protein: CASSSLDRDGVPLHF
CDR3 DNA: TGTGCCAGCAGCTCCTTGGACAGGGATGGCGTGCCCCTCCACTTT